One sample yielded the 11 T cell receptor beta chains listed below, sequenced in a study of blood T cell repertoires in COVID-19. TCRdb's copy holds only in-frame clones and misses some; the assay was immunoSEQ multiplex PCR. The profile shows roughly 230,000 clones, 88% of them singletons. The specimen was peripheral blood. The receptors originated from a man between 70 and 80 years old with acute or convalescent COVID-19.

The rearrangement uses TRBV10-3 and TRBJ2-5, with D perhaps matching TRBD2 (7 bases). This CDR3 region has 16 residues. V was cut by 5 bases and J by 2 bases, with 18 bases left in between. Germline V gene lookup returns CDR1 ENHRY and CDR2 SYGVKD. The CDR3 region has the DNA TGTGCCATCAGTACAGGGACAACCGGGGGGCAAGAGACCCAGTACTTC. It is translated as CAISTGTTGGQETQYF.

V and J are TRBV5-6 and TRBJ1-1, with 7 positions matching TRBD1. This CDR3 spans 15 amino acids. In germline, CDR1 is SGHDT, CDR2 YYEEEE. V lost 4 bases, J lost 0 bases, and 6 bases stayed unmatched. The CDR3 DNA sequence: TGTGCCAGCAGCAGGGAGACAGGGATGAACACTGAAGCTTTCTTT. It translates to CASSRETGMNTEAFF.

The chain is built from TRBV19 and TRBJ2-3; maybe TRBD1 (6 bases). The germline V and J ends were trimmed by 6 bases and 2 bases, with 15 bases remaining between them. The CDR3 spans 15 residues. Looked up from germline, CDR1 is LNHDA and CDR2 is SQIVND (reference sequence). CDR3 coding DNA: TGTGCCAGTAGCAGCCGGGACATACTCACAGATACGCAGTATTTT. Its translation is CASSSRDILTDTQYF.

This clone occurred once. The V and J genes are TRBV5-6 and TRBJ1-1; TRBD1 aligns across 8 bases. The CDR3 totals 15 residues. The trim removed 4 bases at V and 1 base at J, leaving 6 bases unmatched. Germline CDR1 and CDR2: SGHDT and YYEEEE. CDR3 protein: CASSPGTGWNTEAFF. CDR3 sequence (DNA): TGTGCCAGCAGCCCAGGGACAGGATGGAACACTGAAGCTTTCTTT. The full variable domain, rest sourced from reference TRBV5-6 and TRBJ1-1, is DAGVTQSPTHLIKTRGQQVTLRCSPKSGHDTVSWYQQALGQGPQFIFQYYEEEERQRGNFPDRFSGHQFPNYSSELNVNALLLGDSALYLCASSPGTGWNTEAFFGQGTRLTVV.

This clone was counted once. The chain employs TRBV25-1 and TRBJ2-1; D is possibly TRBD1 (6 bases). This CDR3 has 15 amino acids. Looked up from germline, CDR1 is MGHDK and CDR2 is SYGVNS. V was trimmed by 8 bases and J by 3 bases, leaving 17 bases between them. The CDR3 DNA reads as TGTGCCAGCGAAACCCCGACCAGGGGCTACAATGAGCAGTTCTTC. As protein: CASETPTRGYNEQFF.

The chain links TRBV3-1 (or the pseudogene TRBV3-2) to TRBJ2-7; 10 bases map to TRBD1. The V gene end was trimmed by 2 bases and the J gene end by 3 bases; junction bases not matched to a gene: 7. The CDR3 is 16 amino acids. The V gene's germline CDR1 is LGHDT and CDR2 YNNKEL (reference sequence). CDR3 nucleotide sequence: TGTGCCAGCAGCCAATCTGGGACAGGGGAGATCTACGAGCAGTACTTC. It codes for CASSQSGTGEIYEQYF.

The chain links TRBV5-1 to TRBJ2-5, with a weak D call TRBD1 (5 bases). Trimming left V 0 bases short and J 1 base short, with 7 bases between. The CDR3 sequence is 14 residues long. Germline V lookup: CDR1 SGHRS, CDR2 YFSETQ. The CDR3 bases are TGCGCCAGCAGCTTGGGCAGGGTCCAAGAGACCCAGTACTTC. It encodes CASSLGRVQETQYF.

V and J are TRBV2 and TRBJ1-2; the match to TRBD1 covers 9 bases. The CDR3 has 12 residues. Germline V gene lookup returns CDR1 SNHLY and CDR2 FYNNEI. The V and J ends lost 9 bases and 2 bases, in that order; junction bases with no gene match: 1. CDR3 in amino acids: CARGQGNYGYTF. CDR3 in DNA: TGTGCCAGAGGACAGGGGAACTATGGCTACACCTTC.

V is TRBV6-2 or TRBV6-3 and J is TRBJ2-2, with 10 bases lining up with TRBD2. The CDR3 is 15 amino acids. CDR1 is MNHEY, CDR2 SVGEGT, per germline. The V gene end was trimmed by 5 bases and the J gene end by 3 bases; junction bases not matched to a gene: 3. The CDR3 sequence: CASSHGLADTGELFF. CDR3 nucleotide sequence: TGTGCCAGCAGTCACGGACTAGCGGACACCGGGGAGCTGTTTTTT.

This chain links TRBV10-3 with TRBJ1-1, with D perhaps matching TRBD1 (5 bases). Trimming cost V 4 bases and J 1 base, with 7 bases left between them. The V gene's germline CDR1 is ENHRY and CDR2 SYGVKD. The CDR3 consists of 13 residues. The CDR3 DNA reads TGTGCCATCAGTGTTCAGGGGAACACTGAAGCTTTCTTT. Residues: CAISVQGNTEAFF.

The V call is TRBV12-5, the J call TRBJ1-1; perhaps TRBD1 as D (5 bases). The germline V gene encodes CDR1 LGHNT and CDR2 FRNRAP. Trimming shortened V by 1 base and J by 4 bases, and 7 bases separated the two germline ends. This CDR3 contains 13 residues. The CDR3 here is CASGLGQITEAFF. CDR3 in DNA: TGTGCTAGTGGTTTGGGACAGATCACTGAAGCTTTCTTT.